These T cell receptor beta chains were read from a single sample in a study of blood T cell repertoires in COVID-19. The table came from immunoSEQ multiplex PCR; TCRdb's copy has only in-frame clones and leaves some out. The table shows some 270,000 clones, with nearly 90% occurring only once. Sequencing was carried out using peripheral blood. Source of these receptors: a woman aged 60 to 75 with COVID-19, enrolled during active disease. Both conserved end residues are part of each CDR3.

TRBV30	CAGLRDSGNTIYF
TRBV7-9	CASSSHPDRASTDTQYF
TRBV3-1/TRBV3-2	CASSPTGNTEAFF
TRBV27	CASSFVRARFGEQFF
TRBV6-1	CASSEALPGRENGYTF
TRBV19	CASKAVVDSPLHF
TRBV4-3	CASSQARSIQGFYGYTF
TRBV7-2	CASSLGGHGTEAFF
TRBV12-3/TRBV12-4	CAIGGNNEQFF
TRBV5-8	CASSDRGLYGYTF
TRBV5-5	CASSPLRAGGGGYTF
TRBV27	CASSSLGQVNTEAFF
TRBV7-9	CASSSAQEPSKNIQYF
TRBV6-1	CASSARGQYSGNTIYF
TRBV7-2	CASSLVAGGIETQYF
TRBV18	CASSLTGGADMNIQYF
TRBV5-4	CASSLGPTGANYGYTF
TRBV7-3	CASRRFMGQGHNQPQHF
TRBV19	CASSEPPFRGTSSNEQFF
TRBV19	CASRSGTYTDTQYF
TRBV15	CATSRLVNMNTEAFF
TRBV29-1	CSVAQDRGHEQYF
TRBV6-2/TRBV6-3	CASSWTSGGAETQYF
TRBV9	CASSGRGTGGYSPLHF
TRBV4-3	CASSQDRFETQYF
TRBV5-1	CASSLEGLRPGTGNTIYF
TRBV7-8	CASSLERRGEKLFF
TRBV12-3/TRBV12-4	CASSLARGVGYTF
TRBV12-5	CASGLVVGGANGYTF
TRBV10-3	CAIMGGLGQGDTEAFF
TRBV19	CASTPQRQGVTPLHF
TRBV7-2	CASSRTGYSNQPQHF
TRBV4-3	CASSQEGTDTDTQYF
TRBV30	CAWSVQGNQPQHF
TRBV28	CASSLGRSTDTQYF
TRBV7-9	CASSLENPGGTQYF
TRBV10-2	CASSGASGENIQYF
TRBV11-3	CASSLTGDTEAFF
TRBV6-2/TRBV6-3	CASSYLTADYNSPLHF
TRBV15	CATSRGPRDGYTF
TRBV4-1	CASSQEGQGPSSYNEQFF
TRBV6-5	CASSIRGGRTEAFF